This TCR beta chain comes out of a study of OX40 agonist ivuxolimab in advanced cancers. Looking at the study overall: Patients were dosed with the agonistic anti-OX40 (CD134) antibody ivuxolimab. In this trial design, patients received ivuxolimab intravenously at 0.01 to 10 mg/kg every 2 weeks.

Between the trimmed V and J ends, which lost 1 base and 3 bases, there was a span of 10 bases. The CDR3 extends over 14 amino acids. Per germline, CDR1 GTSNPN and CDR2 SVGIG (reference sequence). Overall study findings and caveats: The CD4+ and CD8+ T cells in the blood had expanded clonally by week 6 at 0.1 to 3.0 mg/kg.

This clone has just one count. Its antigen is not known. Using immunoSEQ multiplex PCR, the repertoire was profiled, and TCRdb retains in-frame clones only, with some absent. The sample has more than 80,000 clones, about 91% seen once; the top ten hold around 0.31%. This specimen consisted of CD4+ or CD8+ T cells sorted from blood, obtained in a trial of the OX40 agonist ivuxolimab. This receptor was obtained from an adult with an advanced solid tumor such as melanoma, head and neck, liver or kidney cancer. The gene calls are TRBV30 and TRBJ2-4; D possibly uses TRBD1 or TRBD2 (6 bases each). CDR3 in amino acids: CAWSGRGRKNIQYF. CDR3 coding DNA: TGTGCCTGGAGTGGTCGGGGGCGCAAAAACATTCAGTACTTC.